Below are 12 T cell receptor beta chains sequenced from a single sample in a study of CD8+CD57+ T cells in acquired aplastic anemia listed by TCRdb under 2018. This sample was sequenced with an Illumina HiSeq 2000. Genomic DNA was used as template for profiling of TCR beta VDJ combinations and CDR3 sequences. The public reads were run again by TCRdb, first through fastp at Q25 and then through MiXCR, and only productive beta chains were kept. One record per CDR3 amino acid sequence lists the most common genes and DNA. Present in this sample are under 350,000 distinct CDR3 sequences, roughly 59% of which were seen just once. Of the sample, approximately 1.2% is held by the ten largest clones. Flow cytometry had shown CD8+CD57+ cell expansion in the patients selected for sequencing. The sample was sorted CD4+, CD8+, or CD8+CD57+ T cells (not recorded which) from PBMCs. These receptors all stem from a human donor with aplastic anemia.

A few counts support this clonotype. The CDR3 region is CASSHRTGVNQPQHF. Here the CDR3 DNA reads TGTGCCAGCAGCCACCGGACAGGGGTCAATCAGCCCCAGCATTTT. The rearrangement uses TRBV2 and TRBJ1-5; 9 nucleotides line up with TRBD1. In germline, CDR1 is SNHLY, CDR2 FYNNEI. V dropped 6 bases and J dropped 3; count of bases not matched to a gene: 6. This CDR3 spans 15 amino acids.

The chain is built from TRBV19 and TRBJ2-7; D is perhaps TRBD1 (6 bases). Trimming pared 0 bases from V and 4 bases from J, leaving 19 bases between. Germline V gene lookup returns CDR1 LNHDA and CDR2 SQIVND (reference sequence). The length of the CDR3 is 17 residues. CDR3 DNA: TGTGCCAGTAGTATAGATCAGCCGCACAGGGTGGGGTACGAGCAGTACTTC. Its translation: CASSIDQPHRVGYEQYF.

In its sample, this clonotype was seen many times. The rearrangement links TRBV2 to TRBJ1-2, with D perhaps TRBD1 (5 bases). CDR3 length equals 13 residues. The V end was cut by 8 bases, the J end by 0 bases, with 10 bases between. Looked up from germline, CDR1 is SNHLY and CDR2 is FYNNEI. The DNA for the CDR3 is TGTGCCAGCGCAGGGTCCCCTAACTATGGCTACACCTTC. The encoded protein is CASAGSPNYGYTF.

To note about this clonotype: Given the absence of the conserved phenylalanine or tryptophan at the CDR3 end, a read error is likely. This chain joins TRBV20-1 and TRBJ2-7; 9 positions agree with TRBD2. CDR1 and CDR2 (germline): DFQATT, SNEGSKA (reference sequence). CDR3 size: 14 residues. Trimming took 4 bases from V and 2 from J; bases not matched to a gene: 6. DNA for the CDR3: TGCAGTGCTACCCACAGCGGGGGGCCCTACGAGCAGTACTCC. The encoded protein is CSATHSGGPYEQYS.

Regarding this clonotype: Sequence at one end of the junction differs from germline and may be a read error. The chain is built from TRBV7-9 and TRBJ1-4; D unclear. Per germline, CDR1 SEHNR and CDR2 FQNEAQ (reference sequence). CDR3 length: 14 residues. The CDR3 protein is CASSLAGIREKLFF. The CDR3 DNA follows: TGCGCCAGCAGCTTGGCGGGGATTCGGGAAAAACTGTTTTTT.

The chain combines TRBV7-2 with TRBJ2-3; 9 bases are shared with TRBD1. The CDR3 has 16 amino acids. Trimming took 5 bases from V and 0 from J; bases not matched to a gene: 6. Germline assignment: CDR1 SGHTA and CDR2 FQGNSA. CDR3 residues: CASSAGTGSSTDTQYF. DNA for the CDR3: TGTGCCAGCAGCGCAGGGACAGGGAGTAGCACAGATACGCAGTATTTT.

The chain joins TRBV12-3 or TRBV12-4 to TRBJ1-2; D not resolved. Trimming took 5 bases from V and 5 from J, leaving 21 bases between them. There are 16 residues in the CDR3. CDR3 in amino acids: CASSLSPRGRAYGYTF. The CDR3 bases are TGTGCCAGCAGTCTTTCCCCTCGGGGTAGGGCATATGGCTACACCTTC.

At least ten counts were recorded for this clonotype. The CDR3 nucleotides read TGTGCCAGCAGTCGGGACAGGGCGAACGATGAGCAGTTCTTC. Translating gives CASSRDRANDEQFF. V and J are TRBV7-9 and TRBJ2-1; TRBD1 matches 9 bases. This CDR3 comprises 14 residues. The trim removed 6 bases at V and 8 bases at J, leaving 8 bases unmatched. Per the germline V gene, CDR1 is SEHNR and CDR2 is FQNEAQ (reference sequence).

The V call is TRBV15, the J call TRBJ1-1, with D perhaps matching TRBD1 (5 bases). CDR1 is LNHNV, CDR2 YYDKDF, per germline (reference sequence). V was cut by 1 base and J by 4 bases, with 10 bases left in between. The CDR3 runs to 14 residues. DNA of the CDR3: TGTGCCACCAGCAGAGCAGGGACTCTCACTGAAGCTTTCTTT. Amino acid sequence: CATSRAGTLTEAFF.

This chain joins TRBV5-5 and TRBJ2-3; possibly TRBD1 or TRBD2 for D (5 bases each). This CDR3 region has 13 residues. V dropped 3 bases and J dropped 9 bases, with 14 bases sitting between them. Looked up from germline, CDR1 is SGHKS and CDR2 is YYEKEE (reference sequence). This CDR3 reads CASSSRETLTQYF. Here the CDR3 DNA reads TGTGCCAGCAGCTCCAGGGAGACCCTCACGCAGTATTTT.

As concerns this clonotype: The junction does not match germline at one end; this may be a read error. The chain combines TRBV14 with TRBJ2-7; D is undetermined. The CDR3 length is 11 residues. Germline-derived CDR1 and CDR2 are SGHDN and FVKESK. CDR3 nucleotides: TGTGCCGGCAGCCTCTCTCACGAGCAGTACTTC. Translating it yields CAGSLSHEQYF.

The chain employs TRBV5-1 and TRBJ1-1; 8 nucleotides agree with TRBD1. Germline V gives CDR1 SGHRS, CDR2 YFSETQ. Unmatched junction bases numbered 5, after V lost 5 bases and J lost 11 bases. The length of the CDR3 is 11 residues. CDR3 DNA sequence: TGCGCCAGCAGGCTACAGGGGGAGGCTTTCTTT. Translating it yields CASRLQGEAFF.